These T cell receptor beta chains were read from a single sample in a study of cytomegalovirus exposure and HLA in healthy donors. Clones were read by immunoSEQ multiplex PCR, and TCRdb kept only the in-frame ones, dropping some. This sample has approximately 99,000 clones, with over 60% found just once. What was sequenced was PBMCs. These receptors all stem from a male donor in good health and CMV-seropositive. CDR3s leave out the opening cysteine and the closing phenylalanine or tryptophan. Fields, in order: clone size, D gene, CDR3 length, V gene, J gene, CDR3 protein. The D gene is left open where the match is weak. A clone size is listed for some rows: how often the clone was seen (once, few, many), or a class if it is expanded.

size: .
D: TRBD2
length: 13
V: TRBV5-6
J: TRBJ2-3
CDR3: ASSSLAGGTDTQY

size: .
D: TRBD1
length: 16
V: TRBV7-2
J: TRBJ1-6
CDR3: ASSLVPVGGTGDSPLH

size: .
D: .
length: 12
V: TRBV18
J: TRBJ1-4
CDR3: ASSPTGTNEKLF

size: .
D: .
length: 11
V: TRBV6-5
J: TRBJ1-5
CDR3: ASSYSSDQPQH

size: .
D: .
length: 15
V: TRBV9
J: TRBJ2-2
CDR3: ASSPRGGLLNTGELF

size: once
D: TRBD2
length: 14
V: TRBV6-6
J: TRBJ2-3
CDR3: ASNPWGGTFTDTQY

size: .
D: TRBD2
length: 16
V: TRBV7-9
J: TRBJ2-1
CDR3: ASSPGLAGGRTYNEQF

size: .
D: .
length: 12
V: TRBV7-9
J: TRBJ1-1
CDR3: ASSSQGIVTEAF

size: .
D: .
length: 12
V: TRBV6-5
J: TRBJ1-2
CDR3: ASSYSLGHYGYT

size: .
D: TRBD1
length: 14
V: TRBV18
J: TRBJ1-2
CDR3: ASSPKEGTVNGGYT

size: .
D: TRBD2
length: 14
V: TRBV18
J: TRBJ2-7
CDR3: ASSPVGSGGSYEQY

size: few
D: .
length: 9
V: TRBV19
J: TRBJ1-2
CDR3: ASKAGFGYT

size: few
D: TRBD1
length: 12
V: TRBV5-1
J: TRBJ1-3
CDR3: ASRNTGDGNTIY

size: .
D: TRBD2
length: 13
V: TRBV5-1
J: TRBJ2-1
CDR3: ASSPGTSFYNEQF

size: few
D: .
length: 13
V: TRBV7-8
J: TRBJ1-1
CDR3: ASRAAGRLNTEAF

size: .
D: .
length: 13
V: TRBV4-3
J: TRBJ1-2
CDR3: ASSQDPQGSYGYT

size: .
D: .
length: 13
V: TRBV28
J: TRBJ1-4
CDR3: ASTPTSRANEKLF

size: .
D: .
length: 11
V: TRBV6-6
J: TRBJ2-7
CDR3: ASSYATGYEQY

size: .
D: TRBD1
length: 11
V: TRBV10-1
J: TRBJ1-6
CDR3: ANPDRINSPLH

size: .
D: .
length: 13
V: TRBV5-1
J: TRBJ2-5
CDR3: ASSLFAGARETQY

size: .
D: .
length: 18
V: TRBV13
J: TRBJ2-6
CDR3: ASSLSRNAGLGSGANVLT

size: .
D: TRBD1
length: 19
V: TRBV2
J: TRBJ1-2
CDR3: ASSEFLIDPDRGPTNYGYT

size: .
D: .
length: 11
V: TRBV7-6
J: TRBJ2-5
CDR3: ASSLVEVETQY

size: .
D: TRBD1
length: 14
V: TRBV5-6
J: TRBJ1-2
CDR3: ASSLGGQGASYGYT

size: .
D: TRBD2
length: 13
V: TRBV4-3
J: TRBJ2-2
CDR3: ASSQGLADTGELF

size: .
D: .
length: 11
V: TRBV19
J: TRBJ1-1
CDR3: ASSIGQGLEAF